The rows below give T cell receptor beta chains drawn from one sample of a study of blood T cells in healthy people across ages. TCRdb recomputed calls from the 5' RACE reads with MiXCR, one row per CDR3 protein. There are 1.5 million or so distinct CDR3 sequences in the sample; about 42% occur only once, and 4% lies in the top ten. Sequenced input: blood. These TCRs come from a woman younger than 35 in good health. The CDR3 runs from the conserved cysteine through the conserved F or W. The order of the fields is D gene, V gene, J gene, clone size, CDR3 protein, CDR3 DNA. The D gene is left open where the match is weak. Clone size is not always given. Where it is, it says once, few, many or a class for expanded clones.

TRBD1	TRBV20-1	TRBJ1-1	few	CSATDRVLNTEAFF	TGCAGTGCTACCGACAGGGTTTTGAACACTGAAGCTTTCTTT
.	TRBV4-1	TRBJ2-1	.	CASSQGGGFTYNEQFF	TGCGCCAGCAGCCAAGGAGGTGGGTTCACCTACAATGAGCAGTTCTTC
.	TRBV4-3	TRBJ2-7	.	CASSQHAGSSYEQYF	TGCGCCAGCAGCCAACATGCTGGGAGCTCCTACGAGCAGTACTTC
.	TRBV5-1	TRBJ1-2	few	CASSLDPVLLYGYTF	TGCGCCAGCAGCTTGGATCCGGTTCTGCTCTATGGCTACACCTTC
.	TRBV3-1	TRBJ1-1	.	CASSQSRGGEAFF	TGTGCCAGCAGCCAAAGCCGCGGGGGCGAGGCTTTCTTT
.	TRBV4-3	TRBJ2-6	.	CASSQERGVISGANVLTF	TGCGCCAGCAGCCAAGAAAGAGGGGTCATCTCTGGGGCCAACGTCCTGACTTTC
TRBD1	TRBV29-1	TRBJ1-2	.	CSVRGQGNYGYTF	TGCAGCGTGAGGGGACAGGGGAACTATGGCTACACCTTC
.	TRBV7-9	TRBJ2-5	.	CASSLVPQGNGETQYF	TGTGCCAGCAGCTTAGTCCCACAGGGAAATGGAGAGACCCAGTACTTC
.	TRBV20-1	TRBJ1-1	few	CSAGTPNTEAFF	TGCAGTGCTGGGACACCGAACACTGAAGCTTTCTTT
TRBD2	TRBV7-9	TRBJ2-1	few	CASSPGLAGADEQFF	TGTGCCAGCAGCCCCGGGCTAGCGGGAGCAGATGAGCAGTTCTTC